The clone carrying this TCR beta chain was counted a few times. Generated by immunoSEQ multiplex PCR, the TCRdb table keeps only in-frame clones and is missing some. This sample has just under 75,000 clones; around 81% occur once, and the top ten carry around 48%. The entry originates in a study of T cell responses to AZD1222 COVID-19 vaccine. Pooled samples include second doses given at about 4 or 12 weeks. Per the germline V gene, CDR1 is LNHDA and CDR2 is SQIVND (reference sequence). The CDR3 extends over 15 amino acids. With 5 bases removed from V and 0 bases from J, the gap between germline ends came to 10 bases.

Sequencing was performed on peripheral blood, taken 28 days after the second AZD1222 dose. This chain uses TRBV19 with TRBJ1-4; no clear D. The TCR sequence derives from an adult who received the AZD1222 COVID-19 vaccine. The CDR3 loop is CASSPAGSTNEKLFF. In DNA form, the CDR3 reads TGTGCCAGTAGTCCAGCCGGGTCAACTAATGAAAAACTGTTTTTT.